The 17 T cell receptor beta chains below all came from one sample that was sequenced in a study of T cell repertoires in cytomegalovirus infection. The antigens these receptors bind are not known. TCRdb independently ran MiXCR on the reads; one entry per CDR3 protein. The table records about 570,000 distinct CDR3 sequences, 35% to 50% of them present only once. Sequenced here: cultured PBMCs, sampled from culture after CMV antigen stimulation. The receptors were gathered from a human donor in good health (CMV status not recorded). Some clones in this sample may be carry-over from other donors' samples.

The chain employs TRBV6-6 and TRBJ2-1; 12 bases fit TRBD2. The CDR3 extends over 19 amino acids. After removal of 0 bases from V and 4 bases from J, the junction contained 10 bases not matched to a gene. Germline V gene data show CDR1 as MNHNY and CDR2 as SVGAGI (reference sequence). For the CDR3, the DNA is TGTGCCAGCAGTTACTCGAGACTAGCGGGAGATAGGCAATACAATGAGCAGTTCTTC. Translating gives CASSYSRLAGDRQYNEQFF.

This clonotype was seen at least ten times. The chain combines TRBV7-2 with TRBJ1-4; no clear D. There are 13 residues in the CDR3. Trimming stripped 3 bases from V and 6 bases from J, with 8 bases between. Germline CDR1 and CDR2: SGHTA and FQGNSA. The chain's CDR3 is CASSLRTDEKLFF. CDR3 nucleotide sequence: TGTGCCAGCAGCTTGAGGACCGATGAAAAACTGTTTTTT.

CDR3 nucleotide sequence: TGTGCCAGCAGTGAAAGGACTTCGCCAGATACGCAGTATTTT. Translated: CASSERTSPDTQYF. V gene TRBV2 combines with J gene TRBJ2-3, with D perhaps matching TRBD2 (5 bases). Germline CDR1 SNHLY, CDR2 FYNNEI. This CDR3 has 14 residues. Trimming left V 2 bases short and J 4 bases short, with 10 bases between.

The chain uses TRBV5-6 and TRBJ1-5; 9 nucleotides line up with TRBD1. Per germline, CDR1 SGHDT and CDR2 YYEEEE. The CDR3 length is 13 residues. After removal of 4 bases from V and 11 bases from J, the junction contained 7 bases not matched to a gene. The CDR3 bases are TGTGCCAGCAGCCGGACAGGGGAACGGGCCCAGCATTTT. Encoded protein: CASSRTGERAQHF. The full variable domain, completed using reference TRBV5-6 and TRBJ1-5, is DAGVTQSPTHLIKTRGQQVTLRCSPKSGHDTVSWYQQALGQGPQFIFQYYEEEERQRGNFPDRFSGHQFPNYSSELNVNALLLGDSALYLCASSRTGERAQHFGDGTRLSIL.

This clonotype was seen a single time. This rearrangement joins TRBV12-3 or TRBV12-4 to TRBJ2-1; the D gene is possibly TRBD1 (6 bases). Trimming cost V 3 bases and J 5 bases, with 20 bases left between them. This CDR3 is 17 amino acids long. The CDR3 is CASSFLAAQGPNNEQFF. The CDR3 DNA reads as TGTGCCAGCAGTTTTTTGGCCGCACAGGGCCCTAACAATGAGCAGTTCTTC.

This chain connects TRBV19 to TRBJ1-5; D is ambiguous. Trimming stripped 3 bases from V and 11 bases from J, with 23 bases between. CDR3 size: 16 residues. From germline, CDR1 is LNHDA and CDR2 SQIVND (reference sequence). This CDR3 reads CASSIGYGQARGTQHF. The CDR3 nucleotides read TGTGCCAGTAGTATTGGATACGGGCAGGCCCGAGGGACCCAGCATTTT.

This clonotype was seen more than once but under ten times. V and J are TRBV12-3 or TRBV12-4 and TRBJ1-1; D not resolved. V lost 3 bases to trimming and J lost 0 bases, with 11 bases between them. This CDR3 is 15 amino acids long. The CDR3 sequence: CASSFGRRLNTEAFF. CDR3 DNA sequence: TGTGCCAGCAGTTTTGGCAGGAGATTGAACACTGAAGCTTTCTTT.

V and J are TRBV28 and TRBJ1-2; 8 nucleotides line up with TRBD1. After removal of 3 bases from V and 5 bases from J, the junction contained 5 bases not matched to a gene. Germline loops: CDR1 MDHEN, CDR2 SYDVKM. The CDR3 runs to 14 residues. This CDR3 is CASSFQGAFYGYTF. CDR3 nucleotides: TGTGCCAGCAGTTTTCAGGGGGCCTTTTATGGCTACACCTTC.

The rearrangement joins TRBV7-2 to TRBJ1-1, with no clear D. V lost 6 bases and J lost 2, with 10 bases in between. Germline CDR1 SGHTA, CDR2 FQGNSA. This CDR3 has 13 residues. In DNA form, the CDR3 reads TGTGCCAGCAGTTATAACTTAAACACTGAAGCTTTCTTT. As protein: CASSYNLNTEAFF. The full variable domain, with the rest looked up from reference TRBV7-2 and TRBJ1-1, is GAGVSQSPSNKVTEKGKDVELRCDPISGHTALYWYRQSLGQGLEFLIYFQGNSAPDKSGLPSDRFSAERTGGSVSTLTIQRTQQEDSAVYLCASSYNLNTEAFFGQGTRLTVV.

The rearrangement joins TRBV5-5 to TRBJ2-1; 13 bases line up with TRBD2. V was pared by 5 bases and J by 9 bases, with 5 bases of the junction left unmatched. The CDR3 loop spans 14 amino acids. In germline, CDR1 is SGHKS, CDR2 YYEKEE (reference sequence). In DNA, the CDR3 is TGTGCCAGCAGTTGGACTAGCGGGAGCAGTGAGCAGTTCTTC. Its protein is CASSWTSGSSEQFF.

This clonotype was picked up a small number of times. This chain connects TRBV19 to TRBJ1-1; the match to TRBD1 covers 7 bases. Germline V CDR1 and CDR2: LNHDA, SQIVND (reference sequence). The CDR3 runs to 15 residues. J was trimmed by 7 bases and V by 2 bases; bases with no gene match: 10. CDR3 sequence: CASSILSTGEGEAFF. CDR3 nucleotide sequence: TGTGCCAGTAGTATACTGTCTACAGGGGAGGGTGAAGCTTTCTTT.

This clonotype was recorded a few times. CDR3 residues: CAISDRDRPEKLFF. The CDR3 DNA follows: TGTGCCATCAGTGACCGGGACAGGCCTGAAAAACTGTTTTTT. This chain joins TRBV10-3 and TRBJ1-4; 8 nucleotides align to TRBD1. Germline CDR1 reads ENHRY; CDR2 reads SYGVKD. V trimming: 3 bases; J trimming: 7 bases; junction bases outside the gene matches: 4. CDR3 length: 14 amino acids.

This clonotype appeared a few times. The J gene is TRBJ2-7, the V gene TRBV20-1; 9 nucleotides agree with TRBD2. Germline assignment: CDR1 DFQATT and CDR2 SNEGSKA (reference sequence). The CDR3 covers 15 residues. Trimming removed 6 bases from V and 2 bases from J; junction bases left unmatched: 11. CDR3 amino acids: CSAVRREGPTYEQYF. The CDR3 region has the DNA TGCAGTGCGGTACGGCGGGAGGGCCCGACCTACGAGCAGTACTTC.

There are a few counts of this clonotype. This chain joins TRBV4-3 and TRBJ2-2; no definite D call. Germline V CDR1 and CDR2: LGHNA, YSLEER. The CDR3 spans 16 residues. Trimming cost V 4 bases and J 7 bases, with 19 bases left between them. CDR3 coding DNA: TGCGCCAGCAGCCCCGCGGACGGTGGGAACGGCGGGGAGCTGTTTTTT. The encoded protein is CASSPADGGNGGELFF.

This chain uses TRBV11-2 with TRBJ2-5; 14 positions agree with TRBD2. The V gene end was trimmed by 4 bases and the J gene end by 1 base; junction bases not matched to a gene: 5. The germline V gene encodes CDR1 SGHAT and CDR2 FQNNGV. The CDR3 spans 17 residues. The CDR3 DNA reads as TGTGCCAGCAGCTCAAGGACTAGCGGGAGGATCCAAGAGACCCAGTACTTC. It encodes CASSSRTSGRIQETQYF.

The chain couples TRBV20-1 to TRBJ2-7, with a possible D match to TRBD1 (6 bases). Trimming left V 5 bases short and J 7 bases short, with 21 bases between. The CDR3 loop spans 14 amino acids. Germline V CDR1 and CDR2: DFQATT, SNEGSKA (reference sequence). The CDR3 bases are TGCAGTGCTTTCCTGTCTGGCAGGGGCGATGAGCAGTACTTC. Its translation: CSAFLSGRGDEQYF.

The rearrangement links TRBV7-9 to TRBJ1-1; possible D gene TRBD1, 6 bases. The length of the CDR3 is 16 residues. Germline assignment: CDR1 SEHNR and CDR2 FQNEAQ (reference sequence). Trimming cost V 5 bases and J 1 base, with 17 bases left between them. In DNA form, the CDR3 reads TGTGCCAGCAGCCCAAGACGGGGGGCACCGAACACTGAAGCTTTCTTT. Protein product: CASSPRRGAPNTEAFF. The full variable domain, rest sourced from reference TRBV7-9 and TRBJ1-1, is DTGVSQNPRHKITKRGQNVTFRCDPISEHNRLYWYRQTLGQGPEFLTYFQNEAQLEKSRLLSDRFSAERPKGSFSTLEIQRTEQGDSAMYLCASSPRRGAPNTEAFFGQGTRLTVV.